The text below deals with one T cell receptor beta chain. This clone was recorded a few times. This clone's antigen is unknown. Within one base of it there is no much larger clone, and no base qualities were kept. V is trimmed back by 2 bases and J by 4 bases, and the junction contains 3 bases that no gene match accounts for. The CDR3 numbers 15 residues from cysteine through phenylalanine. Of all the DNA, just the CDR3 is kept, 45 bases in frame from base 1. CDR1 and CDR2 are read off the germline V gene as MNHEY and SVGEGT. TCRbeta CDR3 regions were amplified from genomic DNA by means of the immunoSEQ Assay, a bias-controlled multiplex PCR. The paper's processing steps were these. The number of nucleated cells in each sample was estimated from the amplification of reference gene primers within the assay. To quantify the absolute abundance of each unique TCRbeta CDR3 rearrangement, sequence reads were collapsed and filtered. For each sample, productive Simpson clonality was calculated as the square root of Simpson's diversity index across productive rearrangements. TCRdb carries this immuneACCESS record with in-frame sequences only. Its versions omit some clonotypes, under half of them owing to an unresolved V gene in the studies checked, with the rest unexplained. Clone size and the V and J calls come from that table; the DNA yielded D and trimming. The sample table records some 150,000 clones; about 84% of these occur just once. About 5.8% of the sample goes to the ten largest clones.

Collaborating institutions collected whole blood in K2EDTA tubes following their own protocols. For TCRbeta analysis, collaborators shipped samples in one of three forms: frozen whole blood, isolated PBMCs, or DNA extracted from either of those sample types. This record comes from a study of blood T cell repertoires in COVID-19 (dated by TCRdb to about 2020). Turning to the overall study: Collaborator samples came from the United States, Italy and Spain and covered acute and convalescent phases of COVID-19. The material from the prospective study consisted of cDNA or gDNA derived from T cells, B-cell-depleted T cells, or PBMCs. Subjects who had been exposed to COVID-19, were actively infected with it, or had recovered from it provided the deeply sampled blood TCRbeta repertoires that made up the dataset. A freely available public database, intended as a resource for researchers studying the immune response to SARS-CoV-2, is where the repertoires were released. The samples were drawn from the first 160 participants of the ongoing ImmuneRACE study and from some 1,300 subjects provided by 6 global collaborators. Sample metadata almost always included a de-identified subject ID, COVID-19 status, age in years and sex. Where HLA class I and class II types were available, the types were taken from metadata supplied by the sample provider, not from assay-based typing.

Broad study findings and their caveats: Clinical and demographic metadata were provided uncurated, with the amount varying by source and participant.

This receptor was obtained from a human donor in a cohort sampled during active COVID-19. The sequence links TRBV6-2 or TRBV6-3 to TRBJ1-5, with 9 bases aligning to TRBD1. Input material: peripheral blood. The bases are TGTGCCAGCAGTTACAAACAGGGGGCAAATCAGCCCCAGCATTTT. Translated, this is CASSYKQGANQPQHF.